A single sample is the source of the 28 T cell receptor beta chains below, sequenced in a study of blood T cell repertoires in COVID-19. TCRdb's table, derived via immunoSEQ multiplex PCR, lists solely in-frame clones and lacks some. The table shows about 88,000 clones, with around nine tenths occurring only once. Sequencing was done on a sample of peripheral blood. The receptors here all came from a woman older than 75 with acute or convalescent COVID-19.

The gene calls are TRBV6-4 and TRBJ2-1; 9 nucleotides line up with TRBD2. Germline V gives CDR1 MRHNA, CDR2 SNTAGT. The CDR3 is 17 residues long. The V gene end was trimmed by 0 bases and the J gene end by 4 bases; junction bases not matched to a gene: 7. Here the CDR3 DNA reads TGTGCCAGCAGTGACTCGTCAGCGGGAGGTAATTACAATGAGCAGTTCTTC. Translation: CASSDSSAGGNYNEQFF.

The CDR3 region has the DNA TGTGCCAGCAGCCCCGGGGACATTATGCTGTATGGCTACACCTTC. Residues: CASSPGDIMLYGYTF. The chain is built from TRBV9 and TRBJ1-2, with a tentative D call TRBD1 (6 bases). V lost 4 bases and J 5 bases, leaving 18 bases between the germline ends. Germline CDR1 reads SGDLS; CDR2 reads YYNGEE. This CDR3 is 15 amino acids long.

The V call is TRBV29-1, the J call TRBJ1-2, with 7 bases identical to TRBD1. Germline CDR1 reads SQVTM; CDR2 reads ANQGSEA. CDR3 length: 11 residues. The V segment lost 7 bases and the J segment 4 bases; nucleotides outside the gene matches: 3. The CDR3 DNA reads as TGCAGCGCTGACAGGGTCTATGGCTACACCTTC. Protein sequence: CSADRVYGYTF.

The chain is built from TRBV27 and TRBJ2-3, with a possible D match to TRBD2 (5 bases). The CDR3 covers 14 residues. Trimming removed 3 bases from V and 1 base from J, with 8 bases in between. The V gene's germline CDR1 is MNHEY and CDR2 SMNVEV (reference sequence). CDR3 protein: CASSFLRGTDTQYF. In nucleotides, the CDR3 is TGTGCCAGCAGTTTCCTGAGGGGCACAGATACGCAGTATTTT.

This clone was recorded only once. This chain uses TRBV6-5 with TRBJ1-1, with a tentative D call TRBD1 (5 bases). The V gene lost 5 bases and the J gene lost 1 base, with 8 bases spanning the gap. The CDR3 runs 13 residues. Per germline, CDR1 MNHEY and CDR2 SVGAGI. The CDR3 nucleotides read TGTGCCAGCAGTACCACAGGGAACACTGAAGCTTTCTTT. Protein: CASSTTGNTEAFF.

This clone was seen a single time. The chain joins TRBV5-4 to TRBJ1-1; D might be TRBD1 (5 bases). From germline, CDR1 is SGHNT and CDR2 YYREEE (reference sequence). The CDR3 has 15 amino acids. V was pared by 3 bases and J by 6 bases, with 18 bases between. The CDR3 is CASSSPGLGTSEAFF. The CDR3 DNA follows: TGTGCCAGCAGCTCTCCGGGACTCGGAACTTCTGAAGCTTTCTTT. The full variable domain, rest sourced from reference TRBV5-4 and TRBJ1-1, is ETGVTQSPTHLIKTRGQQVTLRCSSQSGHNTVSWYQQALGQGPQFIFQYYREEENGRGNFPPRFSGLQFPNYSSELNVNALELDDSALYLCASSSPGLGTSEAFFGQGTRLTVV.

This chain joins TRBV19 and TRBJ1-2; 8 nucleotides line up with TRBD1. V was clipped by 3 bases and J by 4 bases; unmatched bases: 13. Germline V gene data show CDR1 as LNHDA and CDR2 as SQIVND (reference sequence). This CDR3 has 17 residues. As DNA, the CDR3 is TGTGCCAGTAGTATCTTCCTCCCCGGGACAGGAATCTATGGCTACACCTTC. This sequence encodes CASSIFLPGTGIYGYTF. Complete variable domain (other parts from reference TRBV19 and TRBJ1-2): DGGITQSPKYLFRKEGQNVTLSCEQNLNHDAMYWYRQDPGQGLRLIYYSQIVNDFQKGDIAEGYSVSREKKESFPLTVTSAQKNPTAFYLCASSIFLPGTGIYGYTFGSGTRLTVV.

The chain carries TRBV7-2 and TRBJ2-7, with D hard to call. The germline V and J ends were trimmed by 5 bases and 4 bases, with 15 bases remaining between them. The CDR3 has 14 amino acids. The V gene's germline CDR1 is SGHTA and CDR2 FQGNSA. CDR3 sequence reads: CASSPASDRYEQYF. CDR3 bases: TGTGCCAGCAGCCCGGCCAGCGACCGTTACGAGCAGTACTTC.

The chain links TRBV2 to TRBJ2-5; possible D gene TRBD2, 6 bases. V shed 0 bases and J shed 5 bases, with 13 bases lying between them. The CDR3 loop spans 15 amino acids. Germline loops: CDR1 SNHLY, CDR2 FYNNEI. Here the CDR3 DNA reads TGTGCCAGCAGTGAAGCGCTGGGGGGTGGGGAGACCCAGTACTTC. Translating gives CASSEALGGGETQYF.

This clone has only one observation. The rearrangement links TRBV27 to TRBJ1-2; possibly TRBD1 for D (5 bases). The V and J ends lost 6 bases and 6 bases respectively, with 26 bases between them. CDR3 length: 17 residues. In germline, CDR1 is MNHEY, CDR2 SMNVEV (reference sequence). The CDR3 nucleotides read TGTGCCAGCAGGAAATCGGGGGGGGAAGGTCCTAGGAATGGCTACACCTTC. It translates to CASRKSGGEGPRNGYTF.

This clone was picked up one time. The V and J genes are TRBV28 and TRBJ1-6; 7 bases map to TRBD1. The germline V gene encodes CDR1 MDHEN and CDR2 SYDVKM. Trimming took 8 bases from V and 6 from J; bases not matched to a gene: 19. This CDR3 has 18 residues. The CDR3 spells CASSRWDTTGRSNSPLHF. The DNA of the CDR3 is TGTGCCAGCTCAAGGTGGGATACGACAGGGCGGAGTAATTCACCCCTCCACTTT.

V usage is TRBV9 and J usage is TRBJ2-3, with 9 bases that match TRBD2. CDR3 length: 16 residues. With 4 bases clipped from V and 4 bases from J, the junction kept 10 bases outside the gene matches. The germline V gene encodes CDR1 SGDLS and CDR2 YYNGEE. The CDR3, as DNA: TGTGCCAGCAGCTTCCAGATGGCGGGAGGGTCAGATACGCAGTATTTT. Translation: CASSFQMAGGSDTQYF.

The V and J genes are TRBV7-3 and TRBJ1-1; maybe TRBD1 (6 bases). Germline V gene lookup returns CDR1 SGHTA and CDR2 FQGTGA. CDR3 length: 14 amino acids. Trimming took off 3 bases at V and 6 bases at J, with 14 bases between the two ends. As DNA, the CDR3 is TGTGCCAGCAGCTTTGGGGGGGCAAATGCTGAAGCTTTCTTT. Translation: CASSFGGANAEAFF.

V is TRBV19 and J is TRBJ1-1; D is unclear. V was cut by 3 bases and J by 5 bases, with 13 bases left in between. Germline lookup yields CDR1 LNHDA and CDR2 SQIVND (reference sequence). The CDR3 loop spans 14 amino acids. In nucleotides, the CDR3 is TGTGCCAGTAGTATGCTGGGCACGGGGACTGAAGCTTTCTTT. It codes for CASSMLGTGTEAFF.

The V and J genes are TRBV3-1 (or the pseudogene TRBV3-2) and TRBJ1-1; D not certain. Germline-derived CDR1 and CDR2 are LGHDT and YNNKEL (reference sequence). This CDR3 is built from 13 residues. V was pared by 1 base and J by 2 bases, with 5 bases between. CDR3 coding DNA: TGTGCCAGCAGCCAAGTTCAAAACACTGAAGCTTTCTTT. Translating it yields CASSQVQNTEAFF.

V usage is TRBV7-2 and J usage is TRBJ1-1; D call uncertain. V lost 1 base and J 6 bases, leaving 21 bases between the germline ends. CDR3 length: 17 amino acids. Germline V gives CDR1 SGHTA, CDR2 FQGNSA. CDR3 sequence reads: CASSLVFPPGGLAEAFF. In nucleotides, the CDR3 is TGTGCCAGCAGCTTAGTTTTCCCGCCCGGAGGGCTGGCTGAAGCTTTCTTT.

V is TRBV19 and J is TRBJ2-5, with 7 bases identical to TRBD1. From germline, CDR1 is LNHDA and CDR2 SQIVND (reference sequence). The CDR3 is 15 amino acids. Losses at the gene ends were 1 base for V and 5 bases for J; bases not matched to a gene: 7. This CDR3 reads CASSIADRAVETQYF. The DNA for the CDR3 is TGTGCCAGTAGTATAGCCGACAGGGCGGTTGAGACCCAGTACTTC. The full variable domain, with the rest looked up from reference TRBV19 and TRBJ2-5, is DGGITQSPKYLFRKEGQNVTLSCEQNLNHDAMYWYRQDPGQGLRLIYYSQIVNDFQKGDIAEGYSVSREKKESFPLTVTSAQKNPTAFYLCASSIADRAVETQYFGPGTRLLVL.

The chain is built from TRBV9 and TRBJ1-2, with 10 bases fitting TRBD1. Germline values: CDR1 SGDLS, CDR2 YYNGEE. The V segment lost 2 bases and the J segment 3 bases; nucleotides outside the gene matches: 4. The CDR3 extends over 15 amino acids. The chain's CDR3 is CASSVGTGAYYGYTF. The CDR3 coding sequence is TGTGCCAGCAGCGTGGGGACAGGGGCGTACTATGGCTACACCTTC. Full variable domain (outside the CDR3, taken from reference TRBV9 and TRBJ1-2): DSGVTQTPKHLITATGQRVTLRCSPRSGDLSVYWYQQSLDQGLQFLIQYYNGEERAKGNILERFSAQQFPDLHSELNLSSLELGDSALYFCASSVGTGAYYGYTFGSGTRLTVV.

V gene TRBV24-1 combines with J gene TRBJ2-1, with a weak D call TRBD1 (6 bases). Germline V gene lookup returns CDR1 KGHDR and CDR2 SFDVKD. The CDR3 is 15 amino acids. The V end lost 3 bases, the J end lost 1 base, and 9 bases lay between the germline ends. The CDR3 DNA reads as TGTGCCACCAGTGATCCGACAGGTTCCTACAATGAGCAGTTCTTC. Encoded protein: CATSDPTGSYNEQFF.

This clone has only a few counts. The chain joins TRBV12-3 or TRBV12-4 to TRBJ1-5, with TRBD1 as a possible D gene (6 bases). CDR3 length: 13 amino acids. Trimming left V 4 bases short and J 15 bases short, with 19 bases between. CDR3 residues: CASSSLGGGRSHF. CDR3 DNA: TGTGCCAGCAGTTCCCTCGGGGGGGGGCGGTCGCATTTT.

The chain combines TRBV29-1 with TRBJ1-4, with D possibly matching TRBD1 (6 bases). The V gene lost 5 bases and the J gene lost 6 bases, with 13 bases spanning the gap. CDR1 and CDR2 (germline): SQVTM, ANQGSEA. This CDR3 is built from 13 residues. CDR3 sequence (DNA): TGCAGCGTTCAGATGGGGGCTTATGAAAAACTGTTTTTT. This sequence encodes CSVQMGAYEKLFF.

This sequence joins TRBV2 and TRBJ1-2; possibly TRBD1 for D (6 bases). This CDR3 is built from 14 residues. CDR1 is SNHLY, CDR2 FYNNEI, per germline. V lost 5 bases and J lost 4, with 14 bases in between. In DNA form, the CDR3 reads TGTGCCAGCAGTCTAGAACAGGGACCCTATGGCTACACCTTC. Protein: CASSLEQGPYGYTF. The whole variable domain, remainder taken from reference TRBV2 and TRBJ1-2, is EPEVTQTPSHQVTQMGQEVILRCVPISNHLYFYWYRQILGQKVEFLVSFYNNEISEKSEIFDDQFSVERPDGSNFTLKIRSTKLEDSAMYFCASSLEQGPYGYTFGSGTRLTVV.

The chain recombines TRBV19 with TRBJ2-1; 7 nucleotides align to TRBD1. V was clipped by 0 bases and J by 4 bases; unmatched bases: 3. This CDR3 has 15 residues. CDR1 is LNHDA, CDR2 SQIVND, per germline (reference sequence). This chain's CDR3 is CASSIEGTAYNEQFF. The CDR3 nucleotides are TGTGCCAGTAGTATAGAAGGGACAGCTTACAATGAGCAGTTCTTC.

In this sample, this clone turned up once. The V gene is TRBV7-8, the J gene TRBJ2-5, with 9 bases aligning to TRBD2. The CDR3 is 15 amino acids. Germline lookup yields CDR1 SGHVS and CDR2 FQNEAQ. V dropped 4 bases and J dropped 2; count of bases not matched to a gene: 5. The CDR3 here is CASSSSGVPQETQYF. The CDR3 coding sequence is TGTGCCAGCAGCTCTAGCGGGGTCCCTCAAGAGACCCAGTACTTC.

The chain carries TRBV18 and TRBJ1-3; D is possibly TRBD1 (5 bases). Trimming shortened V by 4 bases and J by 4 bases, and 14 bases separated the two germline ends. The V gene's germline CDR1 is KGHSH and CDR2 LQKENI. The CDR3 covers 15 residues. The CDR3 reads CASSLPGGAGNTIYF. The CDR3 DNA follows: TGTGCCAGCTCACTTCCCGGTGGGGCAGGAAACACCATATATTTT.

V usage is TRBV7-2 and J usage is TRBJ2-1; 8 nucleotides match TRBD1. Trimming took 0 bases from V and 5 from J; bases not matched to a gene: 3. Germline V lookup: CDR1 SGHTA, CDR2 FQGNSA. CDR3 length equals 15 residues. Here the CDR3 DNA reads TGTGCCAGCAGCTTAGCACAGGGGGTGAACAATGAGCAGTTCTTC. Encoded protein: CASSLAQGVNNEQFF.

V usage is TRBV11-2 and J usage is TRBJ1-4, with D tentatively TRBD1 (6 bases). The CDR3 length is 15 residues. Germline values: CDR1 SGHAT, CDR2 FQNNGV. V lost 2 bases, J lost 4 bases, and 11 bases lay in between. For the CDR3, the DNA is TGTGCCAGCAGCTTAACAGGGTCAAGTAATGAAAAACTGTTTTTT. It codes for CASSLTGSSNEKLFF. Full variable domain (remainder filled in from reference TRBV11-2 and TRBJ1-4): EAGVAQSPRYKIIEKRQSVAFWCNPISGHATLYWYQQILGQGPKLLIQFQNNGVVDDSQLPKDRFSAERLKGVDSTLKIQPAKLEDSAVYLCASSLTGSSNEKLFFGSGTQLSVL.

The genes are TRBV9 and TRBJ1-6; no firm D call. The length of the CDR3 is 13 residues. The V gene lost 4 bases and the J gene lost 7 bases, with 9 bases spanning the gap. CDR1 and CDR2 (germline): SGDLS, YYNGEE. The CDR3 nucleotides are TGTGCCAGCAGCCCAGAGGTAAATTCACCCCTCCACTTT. Translating it yields CASSPEVNSPLHF. The variable domain in full, completed from reference TRBV9 and TRBJ1-6, reads DSGVTQTPKHLITATGQRVTLRCSPRSGDLSVYWYQQSLDQGLQFLIQYYNGEERAKGNILERFSAQQFPDLHSELNLSSLELGDSALYFCASSPEVNSPLHFGNGTRLTVT.